A selection of T cell receptor beta chains follows, all from one sample in a study of blood T cell repertoires in COVID-19. Assay used: immunoSEQ multiplex PCR; TCRdb lists only in-frame clones, some missing. The data show a few hundred thousand clones, 88% seen once. Sequencing was done on a sample of PBMCs or T cells enriched from blood (not recorded which). The receptors stem from a man aged 25 to 40 who had recovered from COVID-19. The CDR3 runs from the conserved cysteine through the conserved F or W. The D gene is left open where the match is weak. The size field is filled for only some rows; it gives once, few, many or a size class.

length: 14
J: TRBJ1-6
size: once
D: TRBD1
V: TRBV9
CDR3: CASSQDRNNSPLHF
DNA: TGTGCCAGCAGCCAGGACAGGAATAATTCACCCCTCCACTTT

length: 15
J: TRBJ2-2
size: NA
D: NA
V: TRBV3-1/TRBV3-2
CDR3: CASSQGSGFTGELFF
DNA: TGTGCCAGCAGCCAAGGATCCGGGTTCACCGGGGAGCTGTTTTTT

length: 13
J: TRBJ2-5
size: NA
D: NA
V: TRBV7-2
CDR3: CASSARPKETQYF
DNA: TGTGCCAGCAGCGCGCGGCCTAAAGAGACCCAGTACTTC

length: 14
J: TRBJ2-1
size: NA
D: TRBD2
V: TRBV28
CDR3: CASTSGGAVNEQFF
DNA: TGTGCCAGCACCAGCGGGGGGGCAGTTAATGAGCAGTTCTTC

length: 15
J: TRBJ1-1
size: NA
D: NA
V: TRBV10-1
CDR3: CASSGVGVKDTEAFF
DNA: TGCGCCAGCAGTGGAGTAGGGGTGAAGGACACTGAAGCTTTCTTT

length: 14
J: TRBJ1-1
size: NA
D: TRBD1
V: TRBV9
CDR3: CASSVRDSLPEAFF
DNA: TGTGCCAGCAGCGTAAGGGACAGTCTCCCTGAAGCTTTCTTT

length: 15
J: TRBJ2-7
size: NA
D: TRBD2
V: TRBV5-6
CDR3: CASSRLAGGTYEQYF
DNA: TGTGCCAGCAGCCGACTAGCGGGGGGGACCTACGAGCAGTACTTC

length: 14
J: TRBJ2-3
size: once
D: TRBD2
V: TRBV6-1
CDR3: CASSEGLAGSTQYF
DNA: TGTGCCAGCAGTGAGGGACTAGCGGGGAGTACGCAGTATTTT

length: 16
J: TRBJ1-2
size: NA
D: NA
V: TRBV9
CDR3: CASSVATGPYSYGYTF
DNA: TGTGCCAGCAGCGTAGCTACTGGGCCATACAGCTATGGCTACACCTTC

length: 14
J: TRBJ2-1
size: NA
D: NA
V: TRBV25-1
CDR3: CASSDIRVRNEQFF
DNA: TGTGCCAGCAGTGATATTCGGGTGCGCAATGAGCAGTTCTTC

length: 14
J: TRBJ2-6
size: NA
D: NA
V: TRBV2
CDR3: CASRTGAGANVLTF
DNA: TGTGCCAGCAGGACGGGGGCTGGGGCCAACGTCCTGACTTTC

length: 15
J: TRBJ2-1
size: NA
D: NA
V: TRBV7-8
CDR3: CASSQTPSSYNEQFF
DNA: TGTGCCAGCAGTCAGACTCCAAGCTCCTACAATGAGCAGTTCTTC

length: 15
J: TRBJ2-1
size: NA
D: TRBD2
V: TRBV14
CDR3: CASSQAGLAGVEQFF
DNA: TGTGCCAGCAGCCAGGCCGGACTAGCGGGGGTAGAGCAGTTCTTC

length: 15
J: TRBJ2-1
size: NA
D: NA
V: TRBV5-6
CDR3: CASSLWGAGYNEQFF
DNA: TGTGCCAGCAGCTTGTGGGGCGCAGGCTACAATGAGCAGTTCTTC

length: 15
J: TRBJ1-5
size: once
D: NA
V: TRBV29-1
CDR3: CSVVTGPDRNQPQHF
DNA: TGCAGCGTTGTAACAGGGCCCGATCGCAATCAGCCCCAGCATTTT

length: 11
J: TRBJ2-5
size: NA
D: NA
V: TRBV6-5
CDR3: CASSILGAQYF
DNA: TGTGCCAGCAGTATCCTCGGGGCCCAGTACTTC

length: 15
J: TRBJ1-4
size: NA
D: NA
V: TRBV4-1
CDR3: CASSHNRVKHEKLFF
DNA: TGCGCCAGCAGCCATAACAGGGTAAAGCATGAAAAACTGTTTTTT

length: 16
J: TRBJ2-5
size: NA
D: TRBD1
V: TRBV9
CDR3: CASSVSGTGGQETQYF
DNA: TGTGCCAGCAGCGTATCCGGGACAGGTGGTCAAGAGACCCAGTACTTC

length: 17
J: TRBJ2-7
size: NA
D: TRBD2
V: TRBV4-2
CDR3: CASSQDTTGGYSYEQYF
DNA: TGTGCCAGCAGCCAAGATACGACCGGGGGGTATTCCTACGAGCAGTACTTC

length: 14
J: TRBJ2-7
size: once
D: TRBD2
V: TRBV10-1
CDR3: CASSGPGRGYEQYF
DNA: TGCGCCAGCAGTGGCCCCGGGAGGGGCTACGAGCAGTACTTC

length: 15
J: TRBJ1-4
size: NA
D: TRBD1
V: TRBV7-9
CDR3: CASSFPGTGAEKLFF
DNA: TGTGCCAGCAGCTTTCCCGGGACAGGGGCTGAAAAACTGTTTTTT

length: 18
J: TRBJ1-5
size: NA
D: TRBD1
V: TRBV27
CDR3: CASSFCGQGASCNQPQHF
DNA: TGTGCCAGCAGTTTTTGCGGACAGGGGGCGAGTTGCAATCAGCCCCAGCATTTT

length: 11
J: TRBJ1-5
size: NA
D: NA
V: TRBV15
CDR3: CATSARGPQHF
DNA: TGTGCCACCAGCGCCCGAGGGCCCCAGCATTTT